This TCR beta chain was observed in a study of CD8 T cells in ankylosing spondylitis. With respect to this clonotype: Its antigen is undetermined.

Notes on the study in general: Prior literature has documented some motif variants in synovial fluid and blood from reactive arthritis. Clones tied to disease were said to be significantly enriched in matched ankylosing spondylitis synovial fluid. Peripheral blood samples showed relatively rare disease-linked clones, and these clones were CD8+.

Scientists made TCR beta libraries using quantitative 5'-RACE with molecular barcodes. TCRdb fed the 5' RACE reads into MiXCR, producing one record per CDR3 protein. The table records approximately 140,000 distinct CDR3 sequences, 9.3% of them present only once. The source is a male donor with ankylosing spondylitis or in good health (not recorded which). The sample comprised blood, either unsorted or a sorted T cell fraction (not recorded which).

Here the CDR3 DNA reads TGTGCCAGCAGCCAAGGACTAGCGGGAATTGGAGAGACCCAGTACTTC. Translated, it gives CASSQGLAGIGETQYF. This sequence joins TRBV14 and TRBJ2-5, with TRBD2 matching over 11 bases. CDR1 and CDR2 from the germline V gene are SGHDN and FVKESK. Germline trimming cut 1 base from V and 4 bases from J; bases unmatched to any gene: 5. The CDR3 runs 16 residues.